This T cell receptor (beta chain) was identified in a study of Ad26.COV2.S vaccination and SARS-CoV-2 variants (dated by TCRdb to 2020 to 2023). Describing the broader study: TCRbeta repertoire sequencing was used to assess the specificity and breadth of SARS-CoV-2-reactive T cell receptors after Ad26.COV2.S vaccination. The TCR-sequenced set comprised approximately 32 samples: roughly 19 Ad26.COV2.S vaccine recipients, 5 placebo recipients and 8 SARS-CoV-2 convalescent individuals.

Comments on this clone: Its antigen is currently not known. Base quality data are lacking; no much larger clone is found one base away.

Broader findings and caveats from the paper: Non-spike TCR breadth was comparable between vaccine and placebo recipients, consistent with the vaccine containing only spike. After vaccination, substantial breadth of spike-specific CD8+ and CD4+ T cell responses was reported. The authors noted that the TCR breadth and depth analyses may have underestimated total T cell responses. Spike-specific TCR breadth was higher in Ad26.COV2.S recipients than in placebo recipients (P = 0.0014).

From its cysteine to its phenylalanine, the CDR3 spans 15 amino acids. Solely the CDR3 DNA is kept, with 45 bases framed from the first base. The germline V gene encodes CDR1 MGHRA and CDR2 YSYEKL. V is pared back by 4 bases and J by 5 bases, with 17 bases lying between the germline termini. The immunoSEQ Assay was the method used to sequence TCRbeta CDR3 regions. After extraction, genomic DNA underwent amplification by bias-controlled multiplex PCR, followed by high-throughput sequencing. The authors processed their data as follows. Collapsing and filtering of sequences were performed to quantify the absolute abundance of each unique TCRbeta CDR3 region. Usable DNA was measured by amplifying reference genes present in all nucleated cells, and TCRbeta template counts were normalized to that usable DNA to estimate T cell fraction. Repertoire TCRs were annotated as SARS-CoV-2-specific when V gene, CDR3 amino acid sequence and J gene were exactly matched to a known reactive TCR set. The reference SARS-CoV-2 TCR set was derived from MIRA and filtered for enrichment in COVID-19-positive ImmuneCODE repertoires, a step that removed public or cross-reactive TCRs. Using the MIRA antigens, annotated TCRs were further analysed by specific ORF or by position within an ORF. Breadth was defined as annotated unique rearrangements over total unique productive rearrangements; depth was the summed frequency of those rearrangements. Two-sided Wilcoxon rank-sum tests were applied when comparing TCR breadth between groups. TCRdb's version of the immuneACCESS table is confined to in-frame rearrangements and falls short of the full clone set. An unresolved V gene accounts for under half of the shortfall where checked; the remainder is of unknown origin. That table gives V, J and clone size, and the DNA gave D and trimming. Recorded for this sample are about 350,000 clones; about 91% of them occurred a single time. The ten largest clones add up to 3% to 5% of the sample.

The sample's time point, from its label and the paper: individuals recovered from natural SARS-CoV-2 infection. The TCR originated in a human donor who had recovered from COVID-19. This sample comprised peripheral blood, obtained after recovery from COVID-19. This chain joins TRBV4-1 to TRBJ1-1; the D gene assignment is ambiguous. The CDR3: CASSLATGKGTEAFF. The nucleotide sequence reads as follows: TGCGCCAGCAGCCTTGCGACTGGGAAAGGGACTGAAGCTTTCTTT.